The sequence of this TCR beta chain was determined in a study of T cell clonotyping in hematopoietic cell transplantation. Study-wide results and caveats: Without cell sorting, CD4 versus CD8 contributions remain unresolved. At the given depth, recipient repertoires were over 95% de novo clonotypes. Higher Inverse Simpson Index values in graft donor and pretransplant recipient predicted broader posttransplant TCR diversity.

Clones were read by immunoSEQ multiplex PCR, and TCRdb kept only the in-frame ones, dropping some. The table has roughly 37,000 clones, over 75% seen once; the top ten hold approximately 2%. A note on this clone: What it binds is unknown.

CDR1 is ENHRY, CDR2 SYGVKD, per germline. Losses at the gene ends were 6 bases for V and 7 bases for J; bases not matched to a gene: 19. This CDR3 is built from 17 residues. The sample taken for sequencing was peripheral blood mononuclear cells. The origin of this receptor is a woman aged 40-49 years in good health. Some clones in this sample may be carry-over from other donors' samples. The chain uses TRBV10-3 and TRBJ2-7; TRBD1 matches at 9 bases. The DNA for the CDR3 is TGTGCCATCAGACCCGACCCGGGACAGGGAGCCCCGTGGGAGCAGTACTTC. This encodes CAIRPDPGQGAPWEQYF.